One T cell receptor beta chain is described in this entry. Germline loops: CDR1 SGHAT, CDR2 FQNNGV. CDR3 length: 13 amino acids. V lost 5 bases and J 3 bases, leaving 9 bases between the germline ends. This record comes from a study of read filtering for tumor transcriptome and immune sequencing. This library used approximately 370 ng RNA and molecular barcoded adaptors spanning alpha/delta and beta/gamma chains. TCRdb used MiXCR to reprocess the reads, holding one entry per CDR3 protein. The profile shows about 41,000 distinct CDR3 sequences, 13% of them singletons. The sequenced material came from a population of CD138-negative cells sorted from bone marrow. The chain employs TRBV11-2 and TRBJ2-3; D gene unclear. This receptor was obtained from a donor at least 40 years old with multiple myeloma. The DNA of the CDR3 is TGTGCCAGCAGCCCGAGACTGACAGATACGCAGTATTTT. As protein: CASSPRLTDTQYF.